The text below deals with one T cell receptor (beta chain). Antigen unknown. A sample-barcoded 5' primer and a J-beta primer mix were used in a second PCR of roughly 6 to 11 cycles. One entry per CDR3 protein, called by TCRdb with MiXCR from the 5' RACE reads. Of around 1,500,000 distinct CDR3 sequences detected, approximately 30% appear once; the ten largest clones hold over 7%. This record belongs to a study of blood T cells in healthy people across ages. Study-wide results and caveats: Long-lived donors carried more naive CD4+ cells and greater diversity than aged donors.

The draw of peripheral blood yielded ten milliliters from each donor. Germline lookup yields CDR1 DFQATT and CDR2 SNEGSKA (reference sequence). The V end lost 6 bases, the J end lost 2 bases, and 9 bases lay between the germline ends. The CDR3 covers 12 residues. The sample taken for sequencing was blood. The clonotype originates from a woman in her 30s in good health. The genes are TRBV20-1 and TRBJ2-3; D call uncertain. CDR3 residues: CSATVLTDTQYF. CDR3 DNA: TGCAGTGCGACGGTCCTCACAGATACGCAGTATTTT.